This record looks at one T cell receptor beta chain sequence and its context. The data were taken from a study of T cells in Graves' hyperthyroidism and ophthalmopathy. Amplification of TCR beta CDR3 regions used RNA as the template. TCR CDR3 underwent first-round RT-PCR with the HTBI primer set. Via MiXCR, TCRdb re-called the multiplex PCR reads, giving one row per CDR3 protein. The repertoire holds roughly 380,000 distinct CDR3 sequences, with around an eighth as singletons. Patients aged 18 to 65 had newly diagnosed hyperthyroidism lasting under 2 months. Lactation, pregnancy, other autoimmune disease or uncontrolled infection excluded patients. The TCR comes from a man between 25 and 39 years old with Graves' hyperthyroidism that later progressed to Graves' ophthalmopathy. The sample taken for sequencing was blood.

CDR3 residues: CASSGYYRGTNQPQHF. CDR3 DNA sequence: TGTGCCAGCAGCGGATACTACAGGGGAACAAATCAGCCCCAGCATTTT. This rearrangement joins TRBV2 to TRBJ1-5; TRBD1 matches 7 bases. Per the germline V gene, CDR1 is SNHLY and CDR2 is FYNNEI. CDR3 size: 16 residues. V lost 6 bases to trimming and J lost 4 bases; unmatched junction nucleotides: 12.